This is a list of T cell receptor beta chains from one sample in a study of blood T cell repertoires in COVID-19. Measured with immunoSEQ multiplex PCR; TCRdb has only the in-frame clones, and not every one. The table includes around 95,000 clones, 88% detected once. The sequenced material came from peripheral blood. These receptors all come from a human donor in a cohort sampled during active COVID-19. CDR3s include the opening cysteine and the closing phenylalanine or tryptophan. The order of the fields is V gene, D gene, J gene, clone size, CDR3 protein, CDR3 DNA. D genes are given only for firm matches. The size field is filled for only some rows; it gives once, few, many or a size class.

v_gene: TRBV24-1; d_gene: TRBD2; j_gene: TRBJ2-2; abundance: -; CDR3aa: CATKAGVSTGELFF; CDR3nt: TGTGCCACCAAGGCGGGAGTTTCCACCGGGGAGCTGTTTTTT
v_gene: TRBV6-1; d_gene: TRBD1; j_gene: TRBJ1-5; abundance: -; CDR3aa: CASSEGTGGMTQHF; CDR3nt: TGTGCCAGCAGTGAGGGGACAGGGGGAATGACCCAGCATTTT
v_gene: TRBV11-3; d_gene: TRBD1; j_gene: TRBJ1-1; abundance: -; CDR3aa: CASSRDRNTEAFF; CDR3nt: TGTGCCAGCAGCCGGGACAGGAACACTGAAGCTTTCTTT
v_gene: TRBV14; d_gene: -; j_gene: TRBJ1-1; abundance: -; CDR3aa: CASSLTPGRGKAFF; CDR3nt: TGTGCCAGCAGCCTTACTCCTGGTCGGGGTAAAGCTTTCTTT
v_gene: TRBV27; d_gene: -; j_gene: TRBJ2-3; abundance: once; CDR3aa: CASSPGLAPGTQYF; CDR3nt: TGTGCCAGCAGTCCCGGACTGGCCCCAGGTACGCAGTATTTT
v_gene: TRBV12-3/TRBV12-4; d_gene: TRBD1; j_gene: TRBJ2-5; abundance: -; CDR3aa: CASSITGAQYF; CDR3nt: TGTGCCAGCAGTATTACAGGGGCCCAGTACTTC
v_gene: TRBV21-1; d_gene: -; j_gene: TRBJ2-4; abundance: -; CDR3aa: CASSKVQRANIQYF; CDR3nt: TGTGCCAGCAGCAAAGTTCAGCGGGCAAACATTCAGTACTTC
v_gene: TRBV6-5; d_gene: -; j_gene: TRBJ2-2; abundance: once; CDR3aa: CASSSGANTGELFF; CDR3nt: TGTGCCAGCAGTTCGGGTGCGAACACCGGGGAGCTGTTTTTT
v_gene: TRBV21-1; d_gene: -; j_gene: TRBJ2-7; abundance: -; CDR3aa: CASSKWTVGAYEQYF; CDR3nt: TGTGCCAGCAGCAAGTGGACAGTGGGCGCCTACGAGCAGTACTTC
v_gene: TRBV7-3; d_gene: -; j_gene: TRBJ2-2; abundance: -; CDR3aa: CASSVQAGELFF; CDR3nt: TGTGCCAGCAGCGTACAAGCCGGGGAGCTGTTTTTT
v_gene: TRBV27; d_gene: TRBD2; j_gene: TRBJ2-3; abundance: -; CDR3aa: CASSPLAGGATDTQYF; CDR3nt: TGTGCCAGCAGCCCTCTAGCGGGAGGTGCCACAGATACGCAGTATTTT
v_gene: TRBV27; d_gene: TRBD2; j_gene: TRBJ2-7; abundance: once; CDR3aa: CASSPPLGEGQYF; CDR3nt: TGTGCCAGCAGTCCCCCGTTGGGGGAGGGGCAGTACTTC
v_gene: TRBV28; d_gene: -; j_gene: TRBJ1-2; abundance: -; CDR3aa: CASSLSGGGFSYYGYTF; CDR3nt: TGTGCCAGCAGTTTATCCGGGGGGGGTTTTTCCTACTATGGCTACACCTTC
v_gene: TRBV24-1; d_gene: -; j_gene: TRBJ2-5; abundance: -; CDR3aa: CATSDGRETQYF; CDR3nt: TGTGCCACCAGTGATGGGCGAGAGACCCAGTACTTC
v_gene: TRBV5-1; d_gene: TRBD1; j_gene: TRBJ2-1; abundance: -; CDR3aa: CASSPNLGQGNEQFF; CDR3nt: TGCGCCAGCAGCCCTAACCTCGGACAGGGTAATGAGCAGTTCTTC
v_gene: TRBV9; d_gene: TRBD2; j_gene: TRBJ2-1; abundance: once; CDR3aa: CASSDGTSGESSYNEQFF; CDR3nt: TGTGCCAGCAGCGACGGGACTAGCGGGGAGAGCTCCTACAATGAGCAGTTCTTC
v_gene: TRBV19; d_gene: -; j_gene: TRBJ1-2; abundance: -; CDR3aa: CASSIIQGHEYGYTF; CDR3nt: TGTGCCAGTAGTATAATCCAGGGGCATGAATATGGCTACACCTTC
v_gene: TRBV6-4; d_gene: -; j_gene: TRBJ2-6; abundance: -; CDR3aa: CASSVGGGSGANVLTF; CDR3nt: TGTGCCAGCAGTGTAGGAGGAGGGTCTGGGGCCAACGTCCTGACTTTC
v_gene: TRBV28; d_gene: TRBD2; j_gene: TRBJ2-3; abundance: -; CDR3aa: CASSLGGRSKDTQYF; CDR3nt: TGTGCCAGCAGTTTAGGCGGGAGGTCTAAGGATACGCAGTATTTT
v_gene: TRBV28; d_gene: -; j_gene: TRBJ1-4; abundance: -; CDR3aa: CASTREGNEKLFF; CDR3nt: TGTGCCAGCACCCGGGAGGGTAATGAAAAACTGTTTTTT
v_gene: TRBV27; d_gene: TRBD1; j_gene: TRBJ1-5; abundance: few; CDR3aa: CASSFGTGSNQPQHF; CDR3nt: TGTGCCAGCAGTTTCGGGACAGGTAGCAATCAGCCCCAGCATTTT
v_gene: TRBV5-1; d_gene: -; j_gene: TRBJ2-7; abundance: -; CDR3aa: CASSLGAGTTYEQYF; CDR3nt: TGCGCCAGCAGCTTGGGGGCGGGCACCACCTACGAGCAGTACTTC
v_gene: TRBV21-1; d_gene: -; j_gene: TRBJ2-5; abundance: once; CDR3aa: CASSKVGGSSGRAQETQYF; CDR3nt: TGTGCCAGCAGCAAAGTAGGGGGGTCTAGCGGGAGGGCCCAAGAGACCCAGTACTTC
v_gene: TRBV6-5; d_gene: -; j_gene: TRBJ2-5; abundance: -; CDR3aa: CASSYGQKQETQYF; CDR3nt: TGTGCCAGCAGTTACGGGCAGAAACAAGAGACCCAGTACTTC
v_gene: TRBV28; d_gene: TRBD2; j_gene: TRBJ2-3; abundance: -; CDR3aa: CASRRPAPLAGGSADTQYF; CDR3nt: TGTGCCAGCAGGCGCCCCGCCCCCTTAGCGGGAGGATCGGCAGATACGCAGTATTTT
v_gene: TRBV6-5; d_gene: TRBD2; j_gene: TRBJ2-7; abundance: -; CDR3aa: CASSYSSGSSYEQYF; CDR3nt: TGTGCCAGCAGTTACTCGAGCGGGAGCTCATACGAGCAGTACTTC
v_gene: TRBV2; d_gene: -; j_gene: TRBJ2-3; abundance: few; CDR3aa: CASSKRHTDTQYF; CDR3nt: TGTGCCAGCAGCAAGAGACACACAGATACGCAGTATTTT
v_gene: TRBV4-2; d_gene: -; j_gene: TRBJ2-3; abundance: many; CDR3aa: CASSQERLLDTQYF; CDR3nt: TGTGCCAGCAGCCAAGAGCGACTTTTAGATACGCAGTATTTT
v_gene: TRBV7-2; d_gene: TRBD1; j_gene: TRBJ1-5; abundance: -; CDR3aa: CASSLGTGGSGVMPQHF; CDR3nt: TGTGCCAGCAGCTTAGGAACAGGGGGCTCCGGGGTTATGCCCCAGCATTTT
v_gene: TRBV4-1; d_gene: TRBD1; j_gene: TRBJ2-4; abundance: -; CDR3aa: CASSQGDRENIQYF; CDR3nt: TGCGCCAGCAGCCAAGGGGACAGGGAAAACATTCAGTACTTC
v_gene: TRBV25-1; d_gene: TRBD2; j_gene: TRBJ2-1; abundance: once; CDR3aa: CASSEPGGAHNEQFF; CDR3nt: TGTGCCAGCAGTGAACCCGGGGGGGCCCACAATGAGCAGTTCTTC
v_gene: TRBV29-1; d_gene: -; j_gene: TRBJ2-2; abundance: -; CDR3aa: CSVEDFRLGSSGELFF; CDR3nt: TGCAGCGTTGAAGATTTCAGGCTCGGAAGTTCCGGGGAGCTGTTTTTT
v_gene: TRBV23-1; d_gene: -; j_gene: TRBJ1-3; abundance: -; CDR3aa: CASRYGESFFGNTIYF; CDR3nt: TGCGCCAGCAGGTACGGGGAATCTTTTTTCGGAAACACCATATATTTT
v_gene: TRBV24-1; d_gene: TRBD1; j_gene: TRBJ1-2; abundance: -; CDR3aa: CATSDRTGYKGYTF; CDR3nt: TGTGCCACCAGTGATCGGACAGGGTATAAAGGCTACACCTTC
v_gene: TRBV18; d_gene: -; j_gene: TRBJ1-2; abundance: -; CDR3aa: CASSPTATPGYGYTF; CDR3nt: TGTGCCAGCTCACCTACCGCGACTCCCGGATACGGCTACACCTTC
v_gene: TRBV18; d_gene: -; j_gene: TRBJ1-2; abundance: -; CDR3aa: CASSPQGGDGYTF; CDR3nt: TGTGCCAGCTCACCCCAGGGTGGAGATGGCTACACCTTC
v_gene: TRBV6-4; d_gene: TRBD2; j_gene: TRBJ2-7; abundance: -; CDR3aa: CASSPLAGYEQYF; CDR3nt: TGTGCCAGCAGCCCACTAGCGGGCTACGAGCAGTACTTC
v_gene: TRBV5-4; d_gene: TRBD2; j_gene: TRBJ2-1; abundance: -; CDR3aa: CASSEGTSGYNEQFF; CDR3nt: TGTGCCAGCAGCGAAGGGACTAGCGGATACAATGAGCAGTTCTTC
v_gene: TRBV11-2; d_gene: -; j_gene: TRBJ2-5; abundance: -; CDR3aa: CARRPGFRETQYF; CDR3nt: TGTGCCAGACGACCAGGGTTCCGGGAGACCCAGTACTTC
v_gene: TRBV30; d_gene: -; j_gene: TRBJ2-7; abundance: -; CDR3aa: CAWGGGGTYEQYF; CDR3nt: TGTGCCTGGGGGGGCGGGGGAACCTACGAGCAGTACTTC
v_gene: TRBV19; d_gene: -; j_gene: TRBJ2-1; abundance: -; CDR3aa: CASSIQGTRAYNEQFF; CDR3nt: TGTGCCAGTAGTATACAGGGGACACGAGCCTACAATGAGCAGTTCTTC
v_gene: TRBV11-3; d_gene: -; j_gene: TRBJ2-1; abundance: -; CDR3aa: CASSLRGSWEQFF; CDR3nt: TGTGCCAGCAGCTTAAGGGGTTCGTGGGAGCAGTTCTTC
v_gene: TRBV5-6; d_gene: -; j_gene: TRBJ2-7; abundance: few; CDR3aa: CASSPGQSEQYF; CDR3nt: TGTGCCAGCAGCCCGGGACAAAGCGAGCAGTACTTC
v_gene: TRBV6-2/TRBV6-3; d_gene: -; j_gene: TRBJ2-3; abundance: -; CDR3aa: CASSYGLDTQYF; CDR3nt: TGTGCCAGCAGTTACGGCCTAGATACGCAGTATTTT
v_gene: TRBV12-1; d_gene: -; j_gene: TRBJ2-7; abundance: -; CDR3aa: CASGGPCDPGYEQYF; CDR3nt: TGTGCCAGCGGCGGCCCTTGTGATCCGGGCTACGAGCAGTACTTC
v_gene: TRBV30; d_gene: TRBD1; j_gene: TRBJ1-2; abundance: -; CDR3aa: CAWSPGQGGGYGYTF; CDR3nt: TGTGCCTGGAGTCCCGGACAGGGAGGGGGCTATGGCTACACCTTC
v_gene: TRBV6-6; d_gene: -; j_gene: TRBJ2-2; abundance: -; CDR3aa: CASSYHITANTGELFF; CDR3nt: TGTGCCAGCAGTTACCACATTACCGCGAACACCGGGGAGCTGTTTTTT
v_gene: TRBV27; d_gene: -; j_gene: TRBJ2-5; abundance: once; CDR3aa: CASSPTPRGETQYF; CDR3nt: TGTGCCAGCAGTCCCACCCCTCGAGGAGAGACCCAGTACTTC